The T cell receptor (beta chain) described here comes from a study of T cell changes during pregnancy in multiple sclerosis. The CDR3 is 13 residues long. CDR1 and CDR2 (germline): SGHDN, FVKESK. Trimming removed 0 bases at V and 3 bases at J, with 6 bases between. TCRdb's copy holds only in-frame clones and misses some; the assay was immunoSEQ multiplex PCR. Of 60,000 or so clones listed, 80% to 95% are singletons. This clone has more than one count but fewer than ten. Here the sequenced sample was peripheral blood, taken in the second trimester of pregnancy. This TCR came from a female donor in good health, enrolled as a control in a pregnancy study. This sequence joins TRBV14 and TRBJ2-7, with D tentatively TRBD1 (5 bases). The CDR3 DNA reads TGTGCCAGCAGCCAAGATCAGGGCTACGAGCAGTACTTC. Its translation is CASSQDQGYEQYF. Together with reference TRBV14 and TRBJ2-7, the CDR3 gives the full variable domain: EAGVTQFPSHSVIEKGQTVTLRCDPISGHDNLYWYRRVMGKEIKFLLHFVKESKQDESGMPNNRFLAERTGGTYSTLKVQPAELEDSGVYFCASSQDQGYEQYFGPGTRLTVT.